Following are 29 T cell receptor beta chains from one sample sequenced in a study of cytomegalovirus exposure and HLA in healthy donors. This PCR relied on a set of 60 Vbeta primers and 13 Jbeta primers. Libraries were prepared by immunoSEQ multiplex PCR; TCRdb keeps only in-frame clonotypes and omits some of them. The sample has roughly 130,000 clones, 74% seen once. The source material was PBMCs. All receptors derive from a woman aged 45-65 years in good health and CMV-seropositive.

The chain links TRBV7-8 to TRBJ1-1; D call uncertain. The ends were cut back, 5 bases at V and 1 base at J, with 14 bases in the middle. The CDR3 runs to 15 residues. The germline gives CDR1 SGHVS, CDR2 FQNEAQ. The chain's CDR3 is CASSPPAGSNTEAFF. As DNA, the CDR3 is TGTGCCAGCAGCCCCCCCGCCGGGTCGAACACTGAAGCTTTCTTT.

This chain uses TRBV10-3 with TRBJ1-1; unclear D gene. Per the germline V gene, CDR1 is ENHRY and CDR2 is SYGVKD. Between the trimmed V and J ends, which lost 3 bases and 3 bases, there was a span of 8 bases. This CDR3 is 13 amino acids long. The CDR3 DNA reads TGTGCCATCAGTGACTTAGGAGACACTGAAGCTTTCTTT. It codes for CAISDLGDTEAFF.

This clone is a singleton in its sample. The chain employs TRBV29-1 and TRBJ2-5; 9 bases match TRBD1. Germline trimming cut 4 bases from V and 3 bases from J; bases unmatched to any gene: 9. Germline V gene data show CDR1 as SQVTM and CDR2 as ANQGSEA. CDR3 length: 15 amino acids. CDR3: CSVGPGQGREETQYF. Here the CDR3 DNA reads TGCAGCGTTGGACCCGGACAGGGGAGGGAAGAGACCCAGTACTTC.

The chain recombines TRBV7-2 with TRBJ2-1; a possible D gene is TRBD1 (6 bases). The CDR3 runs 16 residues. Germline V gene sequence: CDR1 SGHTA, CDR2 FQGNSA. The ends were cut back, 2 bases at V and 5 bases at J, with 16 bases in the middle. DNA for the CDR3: TGTGCCAGCAGCTTAAATGCAGGGGATCTAAACAATGAGCAGTTCTTC. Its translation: CASSLNAGDLNNEQFF.

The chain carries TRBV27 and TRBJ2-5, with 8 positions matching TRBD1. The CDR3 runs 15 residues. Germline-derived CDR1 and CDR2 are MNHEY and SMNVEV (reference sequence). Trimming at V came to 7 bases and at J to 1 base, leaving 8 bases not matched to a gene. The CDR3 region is CASKTADRVQETQYF. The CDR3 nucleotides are TGTGCCAGCAAAACCGCGGACAGGGTCCAAGAGACCCAGTACTTC.

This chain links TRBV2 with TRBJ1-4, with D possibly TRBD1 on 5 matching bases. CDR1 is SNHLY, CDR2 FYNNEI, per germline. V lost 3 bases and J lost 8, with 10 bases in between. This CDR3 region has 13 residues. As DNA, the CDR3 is TGTGCCAGCAGTGACGACAGCTCAGAAAAACTGTTTTTT. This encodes CASSDDSSEKLFF.

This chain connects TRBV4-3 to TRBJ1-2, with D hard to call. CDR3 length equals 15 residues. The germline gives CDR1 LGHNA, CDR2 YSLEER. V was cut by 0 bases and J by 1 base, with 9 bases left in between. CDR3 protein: CASSQDSRGNYGYTF. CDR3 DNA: TGCGCCAGCAGCCAAGATTCCCGGGGTAACTATGGCTACACCTTC.

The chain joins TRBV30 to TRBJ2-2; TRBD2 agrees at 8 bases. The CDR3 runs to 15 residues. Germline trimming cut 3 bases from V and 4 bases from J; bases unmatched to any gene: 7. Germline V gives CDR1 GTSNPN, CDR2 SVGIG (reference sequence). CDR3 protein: CAWSPGGARTGELFF. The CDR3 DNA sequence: TGTGCCTGGAGCCCCGGGGGGGCCCGCACCGGGGAGCTGTTTTTT. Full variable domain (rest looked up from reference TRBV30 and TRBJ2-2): SQTIHQWPATLVQPVGSPLSLECTVEGTSNPNLYWYRQAAGRGLQLLFYSVGIGQISSEVPQNLSASRPQDRQFILSSKKLLLSDSGFYLCAWSPGGARTGELFFGEGSRLTVL.

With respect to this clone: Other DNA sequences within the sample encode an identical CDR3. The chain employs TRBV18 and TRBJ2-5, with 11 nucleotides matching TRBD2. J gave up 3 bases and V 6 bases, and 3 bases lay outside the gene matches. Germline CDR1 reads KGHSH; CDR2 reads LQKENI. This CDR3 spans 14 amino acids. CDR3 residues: CASSPGLAEETQYF. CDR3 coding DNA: TGTGCCAGCTCCCCGGGACTAGCGGAAGAGACCCAGTACTTC.

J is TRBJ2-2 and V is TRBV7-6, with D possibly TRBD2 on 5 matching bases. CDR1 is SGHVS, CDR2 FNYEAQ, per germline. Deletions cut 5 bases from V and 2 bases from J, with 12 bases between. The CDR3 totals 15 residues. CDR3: CASSRGQTNTGELFF. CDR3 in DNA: TGTGCCAGCAGCCGGGGTCAGACCAACACCGGGGAGCTGTTTTTT.

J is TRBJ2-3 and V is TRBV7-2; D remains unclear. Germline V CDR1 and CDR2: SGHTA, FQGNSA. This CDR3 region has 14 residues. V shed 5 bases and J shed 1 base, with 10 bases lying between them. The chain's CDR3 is CASSRQRGTDTQYF. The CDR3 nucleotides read TGTGCCAGCAGCCGACAACGCGGCACAGATACGCAGTATTTT.

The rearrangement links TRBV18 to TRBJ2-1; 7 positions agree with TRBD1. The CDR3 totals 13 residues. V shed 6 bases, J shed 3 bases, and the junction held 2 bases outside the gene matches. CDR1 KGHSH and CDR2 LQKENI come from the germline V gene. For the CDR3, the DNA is TGTGCCAGCTCCGGGGACAGCTACAATGAGCAGTTCTTC. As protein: CASSGDSYNEQFF.

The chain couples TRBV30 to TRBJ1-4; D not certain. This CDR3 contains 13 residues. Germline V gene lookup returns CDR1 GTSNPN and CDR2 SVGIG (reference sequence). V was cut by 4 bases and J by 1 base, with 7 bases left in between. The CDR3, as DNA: TGTGCCTGGACAGGTGGAACTAATGAAAAACTGTTTTTT. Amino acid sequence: CAWTGGTNEKLFF. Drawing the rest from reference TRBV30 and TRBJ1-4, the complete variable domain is SQTIHQWPATLVQPVGSPLSLECTVEGTSNPNLYWYRQAAGRGLQLLFYSVGIGQISSEVPQNLSASRPQDRQFILSSKKLLLSDSGFYLCAWTGGTNEKLFFGSGTQLSVL.

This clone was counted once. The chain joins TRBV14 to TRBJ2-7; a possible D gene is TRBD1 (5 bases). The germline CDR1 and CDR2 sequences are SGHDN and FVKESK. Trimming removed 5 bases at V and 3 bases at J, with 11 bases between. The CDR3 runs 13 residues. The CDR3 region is CASSDPGYYEQYF. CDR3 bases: TGTGCCAGCAGCGATCCAGGGTACTACGAGCAGTACTTC.

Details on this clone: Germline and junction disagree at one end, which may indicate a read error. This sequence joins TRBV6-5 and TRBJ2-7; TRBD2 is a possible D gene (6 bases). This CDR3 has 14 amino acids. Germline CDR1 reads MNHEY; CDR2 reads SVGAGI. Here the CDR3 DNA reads TGTGCCAGCAGCACTAGCCTAGATCCCGGGAAGGAGCACTTC. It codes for CASSTSLDPGKEHF.

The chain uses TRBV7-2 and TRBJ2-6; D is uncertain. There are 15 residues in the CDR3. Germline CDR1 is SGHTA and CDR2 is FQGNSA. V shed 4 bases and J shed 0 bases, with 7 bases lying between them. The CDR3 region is CASSSGDSGANVLTF. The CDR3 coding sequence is TGTGCCAGCAGCTCGGGTGACTCTGGGGCCAACGTCCTGACTTTC. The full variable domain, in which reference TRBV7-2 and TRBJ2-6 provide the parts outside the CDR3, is GAGVSQSPSNKVTEKGKDVELRCDPISGHTALYWYRQSLGQGLEFLIYFQGNSAPDKSGLPSDRFSAERTGGSVSTLTIQRTQQEDSAVYLCASSSGDSGANVLTFGAGSRLTVL.

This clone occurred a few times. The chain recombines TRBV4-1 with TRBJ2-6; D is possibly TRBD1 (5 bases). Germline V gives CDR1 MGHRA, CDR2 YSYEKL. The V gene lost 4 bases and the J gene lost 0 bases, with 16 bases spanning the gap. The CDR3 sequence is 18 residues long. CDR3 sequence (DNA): TGCGCCAGCAGCCGCGAAGGGGTGCCCCTCTCTGGGGCCAACGTCCTGACTTTC. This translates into CASSREGVPLSGANVLTF.

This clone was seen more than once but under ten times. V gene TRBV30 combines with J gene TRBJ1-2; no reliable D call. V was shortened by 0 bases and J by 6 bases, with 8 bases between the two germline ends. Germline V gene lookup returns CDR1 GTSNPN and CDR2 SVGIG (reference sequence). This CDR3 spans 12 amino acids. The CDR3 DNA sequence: TGTGCCTGGAGTGTACTGGGCAATGGCTACACCTTC. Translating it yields CAWSVLGNGYTF.

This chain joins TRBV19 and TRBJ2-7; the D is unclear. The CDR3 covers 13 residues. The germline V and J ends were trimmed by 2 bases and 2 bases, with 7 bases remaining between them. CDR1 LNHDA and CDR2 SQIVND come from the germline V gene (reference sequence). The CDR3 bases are TGTGCCAGTAGTATACAGGCTACCTACGAGCAGTACTTC. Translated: CASSIQATYEQYF.

The CDR3: CASSQEETDSNQPQHF. The CDR3 DNA reads as TGCGCCAGCAGCCAAGAGGAGACAGACAGCAATCAGCCCCAGCATTTT. V and J are TRBV4-1 and TRBJ1-5; TRBD1 is a possible D gene (5 bases). V lost 0 bases, J lost 1 base, and 10 bases lay in between. CDR3 size: 16 residues. The germline CDR1 and CDR2 sequences are MGHRA and YSYEKL.

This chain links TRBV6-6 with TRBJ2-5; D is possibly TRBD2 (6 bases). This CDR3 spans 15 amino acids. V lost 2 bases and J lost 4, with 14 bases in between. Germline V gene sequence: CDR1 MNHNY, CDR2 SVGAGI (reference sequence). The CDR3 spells CASSYVPGGVETQYF. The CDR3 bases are TGTGCCAGCAGTTACGTGCCAGGAGGGGTAGAGACCCAGTACTTC.

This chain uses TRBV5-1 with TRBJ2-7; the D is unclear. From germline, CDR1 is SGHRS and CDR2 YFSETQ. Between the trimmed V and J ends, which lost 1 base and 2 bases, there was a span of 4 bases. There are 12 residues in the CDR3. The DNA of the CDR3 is TGCGCCAGCAGCTTGACAACCTACGAGCAGTACTTC. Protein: CASSLTTYEQYF.

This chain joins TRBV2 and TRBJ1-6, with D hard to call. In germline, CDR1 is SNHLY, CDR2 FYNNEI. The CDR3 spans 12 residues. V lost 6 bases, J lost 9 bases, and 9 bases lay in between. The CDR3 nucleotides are TGTGCCAGCAGCGCCGAGTCTTCACCCCTCCACTTT. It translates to CASSAESSPLHF.

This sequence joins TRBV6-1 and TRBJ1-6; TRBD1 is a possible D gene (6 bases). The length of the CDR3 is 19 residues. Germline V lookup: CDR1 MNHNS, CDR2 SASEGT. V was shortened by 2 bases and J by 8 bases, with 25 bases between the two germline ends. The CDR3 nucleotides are TGTGCCAGCAGTGAAAGAGGAGGCCCCCCGGGACAAGGATATTCACCCCTCCACTTT. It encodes CASSERGGPPGQGYSPLHF.

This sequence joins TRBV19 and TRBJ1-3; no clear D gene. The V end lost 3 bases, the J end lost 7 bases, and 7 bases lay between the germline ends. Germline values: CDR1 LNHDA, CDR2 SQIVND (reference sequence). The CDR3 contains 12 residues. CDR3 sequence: CASSIRRNTIYF. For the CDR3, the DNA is TGTGCCAGTAGTATCCGGAGGAACACCATATATTTT.

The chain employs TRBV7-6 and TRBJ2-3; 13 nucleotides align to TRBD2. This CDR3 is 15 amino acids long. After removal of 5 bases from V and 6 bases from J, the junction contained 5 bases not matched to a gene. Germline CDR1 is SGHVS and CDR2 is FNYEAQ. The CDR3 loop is CASSRGTSGDDTQYF. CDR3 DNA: TGTGCCAGCAGCCGCGGGACTAGCGGGGACGATACGCAGTATTTT.

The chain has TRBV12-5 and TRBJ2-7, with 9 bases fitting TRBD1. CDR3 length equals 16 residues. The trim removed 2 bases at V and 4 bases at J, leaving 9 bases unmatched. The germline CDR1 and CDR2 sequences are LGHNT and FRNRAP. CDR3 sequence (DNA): TGTGCTAGTGGTTTGTCTAACTCCGGGACAGGGTACGAGCAGTACTTC. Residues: CASGLSNSGTGYEQYF.

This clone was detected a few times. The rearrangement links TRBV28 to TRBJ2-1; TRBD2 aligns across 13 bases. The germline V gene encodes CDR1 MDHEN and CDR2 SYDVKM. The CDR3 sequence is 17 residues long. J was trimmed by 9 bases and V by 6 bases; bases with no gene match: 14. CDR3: CASRPNGLAGVWGEQFF. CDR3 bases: TGTGCCAGCAGACCTAATGGACTAGCGGGGGTATGGGGTGAGCAGTTCTTC.

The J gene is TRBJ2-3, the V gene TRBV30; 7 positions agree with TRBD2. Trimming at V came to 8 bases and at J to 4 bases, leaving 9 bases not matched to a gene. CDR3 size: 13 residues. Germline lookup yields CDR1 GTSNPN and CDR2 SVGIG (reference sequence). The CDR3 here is CARGTAGADTQYF. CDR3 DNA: TGTGCCCGGGGGACCGCGGGGGCAGATACGCAGTATTTT.